This passage covers 25 T cell receptor beta chains from one sample sequenced in a study of blood T cell repertoires in COVID-19. Profiling relied on immunoSEQ multiplex PCR, and the TCRdb table lists in-frame clones only, not all of them. This sample yields just under 35,000 clones, of which 90% to 95% are seen a single time; less than 45% belongs to the top ten. Sequencing used peripheral blood. These receptors were taken from a man in his sixties with active or convalescent COVID-19.

This chain uses TRBV11-3 with TRBJ1-6, with 8 bases matching TRBD1. Trimming cost V 5 bases and J 11 bases; bases outside gene matches: 5. The CDR3 covers 13 residues. Germline V gives CDR1 SGHNT, CDR2 YENEEA. For the CDR3, the DNA is TGTGCCAGCAGCCGGACAGGGAAGGCACCCCTCCACTTT. Its translation: CASSRTGKAPLHF.

The rearrangement uses TRBV19 and TRBJ1-2; weak D call: TRBD1 (5 bases). The CDR3 loop spans 16 amino acids. Trimming stripped 7 bases from V and 3 bases from J, with 21 bases between. Germline V CDR1 and CDR2: LNHDA, SQIVND (reference sequence). CDR3 region: CASTTRWAGRDYGYTF. DNA of the CDR3: TGTGCCAGTACCACCCGGTGGGCAGGGCGCGACTATGGCTACACCTTC.

V and J are TRBV27 and TRBJ2-3; weak D call: TRBD2 (5 bases). This CDR3 contains 15 residues. From germline, CDR1 is MNHEY and CDR2 SMNVEV (reference sequence). V lost 2 bases and J lost 1, with 10 bases in between. Here the CDR3 DNA reads TGTGCCAGCAGTTTAACGGGATTCGGCACAGATACGCAGTATTTT. Residues: CASSLTGFGTDTQYF.

The chain has TRBV6-5 and TRBJ1-2, with 7 bases identical to TRBD1. Trimming removed 6 bases from V and 2 bases from J; junction bases left unmatched: 6. The germline V gene encodes CDR1 MNHEY and CDR2 SVGAGI. The CDR3 loop spans 14 amino acids. The CDR3, as DNA: TGTGCCAGCAGGGGAGACAGGGAAAACTATGGCTACACCTTC. Residues: CASRGDRENYGYTF.

J is TRBJ2-1 and V is TRBV5-1; D is perhaps TRBD1 (6 bases). Trimming stripped 0 bases from V and 2 bases from J, with 12 bases between. The length of the CDR3 is 16 residues. From germline, CDR1 is SGHRS and CDR2 YFSETQ. Here the CDR3 DNA reads TGCGCCAGCAGCTTGGAAGGGACAAAAACCTACAATGAGCAGTTCTTC. It specifies CASSLEGTKTYNEQFF.

The J gene is TRBJ2-1, the V gene TRBV9; TRBD2 might be the D (7 bases). This CDR3 contains 19 residues. The V and J ends lost 4 bases and 3 bases respectively, with 26 bases between them. Germline V gene lookup returns CDR1 SGDLS and CDR2 YYNGEE. The CDR3 sequence: CASSKGGTSARNRYNEQFF. The CDR3 region has the DNA TGTGCCAGCAGCAAGGGGGGAACTAGCGCGAGAAACCGCTACAATGAGCAGTTCTTC.

The V call is TRBV15, the J call TRBJ1-4; 7 nucleotides agree with TRBD1. Germline assignment: CDR1 LNHNV and CDR2 YYDKDF (reference sequence). This CDR3 is 17 amino acids long. J lost 7 bases, V lost 0 bases, and 11 bases had no gene match. CDR3 nucleotides: TGTGCCACCAGCAGAGAAGGAACCAGACAGGGAGCTGAAAAACTGTTTTTT. Translated: CATSREGTRQGAEKLFF.

This clone has only a few counts. J is TRBJ2-1 and V is TRBV7-3; TRBD2 aligns across 11 bases. Germline V CDR1 and CDR2: SGHTA, FQGTGA. The CDR3 has 17 amino acids. V shed 5 bases, J shed 1 base, and the junction held 7 bases outside the gene matches. CDR3 protein: CASSPRGLADSYNEQFF. CDR3 DNA sequence: TGTGCCAGCAGCCCAAGGGGACTAGCGGATTCCTACAATGAGCAGTTCTTC. The variable domain in full, completed from reference TRBV7-3 and TRBJ2-1, reads GAGVSQTPSNKVTEKGKYVELRCDPISGHTALYWYRQSLGQGPEFLIYFQGTGAADDSGLPNDRFFAVRPEGSVSTLKIQRTERGDSAVYLCASSPRGLADSYNEQFFGPGTRLTVL.

The chain has TRBV4-1 and TRBJ2-7, with TRBD2 identical over 8 bases. J gave up 2 bases and V 1 base, and 7 bases lay outside the gene matches. The length of the CDR3 is 16 residues. Germline assignment: CDR1 MGHRA and CDR2 YSYEKL. The CDR3 DNA reads as TGCGCCAGCAGCCAAGCACTAGCGGATAGAGCCTACGAGCAGTACTTC. The encoded protein is CASSQALADRAYEQYF.

The chain couples TRBV2 to TRBJ2-1; TRBD2 matches at 8 bases. This CDR3 is 14 amino acids long. V lost 8 bases to trimming and J lost 5 bases; unmatched junction nucleotides: 8. The V gene's germline CDR1 is SNHLY and CDR2 FYNNEI. CDR3 bases: TGTGCCAGCGGGGTAACTAGCGGAGACAATGAGCAGTTCTTC. Protein sequence: CASGVTSGDNEQFF.

This rearrangement joins TRBV2 to TRBJ1-2; 7 nucleotides match TRBD1. The CDR3 covers 15 residues. Per germline, CDR1 SNHLY and CDR2 FYNNEI. Trimming removed 7 bases from V and 4 bases from J; junction bases left unmatched: 12. The CDR3 DNA reads TGTGCCAGCAAGACAGGGATAAATCGAGGCTATGGCTACACCTTC. This translates into CASKTGINRGYGYTF.

J is TRBJ1-2 and V is TRBV19, with 12 bases identical to TRBD1. The CDR3 has 15 amino acids. With V trimmed by 5 bases and J by 8 bases, 9 bases remained unmatched. Germline V gene lookup returns CDR1 LNHDA and CDR2 SQIVND (reference sequence). Here the CDR3 DNA reads TGTGCCAGTAGTGTCCGGGACAGGGGGCTAAGGGGCTACACCTTC. Its protein product is CASSVRDRGLRGYTF.

This clone has only one observation. The chain recombines TRBV20-1 with TRBJ1-1, with D maybe TRBD1 (5 bases). CDR1 is DFQATT, CDR2 SNEGSKA, per germline (reference sequence). CDR3 length: 13 residues. V was clipped by 3 bases and J by 0 bases, with 8 bases between them. CDR3 loop: CSASRGMNTEAFF. Written as DNA, the CDR3 is TGCAGTGCTAGTCGGGGGATGAACACTGAAGCTTTCTTT.

The chain uses TRBV29-1 and TRBJ1-2; D might be TRBD1 (6 bases). There are 15 residues in the CDR3. From germline, CDR1 is SQVTM and CDR2 ANQGSEA. V lost 6 bases, J lost 2 bases, and 19 bases lay in between. The CDR3 region has the DNA TGCAGCGTAGCCCTGGGTGGGGGCCAAAACTATGGCTACACCTTC. Translated: CSVALGGGQNYGYTF. The variable domain in full, completed from reference TRBV29-1 and TRBJ1-2, reads SAVISQKPSRDICQRGTSLTIQCQVDSQVTMMFWYRQQPGQSLTLIATANQGSEATYESGFVIDKFPISRPNLTFSTLTVSNMSPEDSSIYLCSVALGGGQNYGYTFGSGTRLTVV.

The chain is built from TRBV13 and TRBJ2-3, with 7 bases that match TRBD2. V gave up 0 bases and J gave up 4 bases; unmatched junction bases: 4. The CDR3 loop spans 15 amino acids. In germline, CDR1 is PRHDT, CDR2 FYEKMQ (reference sequence). CDR3 amino acids: CASSLGGGRADTQYF. CDR3 nucleotides: TGTGCCAGCAGCTTAGGGGGAGGGCGGGCAGATACGCAGTATTTT.

The chain combines TRBV18 with TRBJ2-5; no clear D. Trimming shortened V by 1 base and J by 0 bases, and 9 bases separated the two germline ends. The CDR3 has 15 residues. Germline V gene data show CDR1 as KGHSH and CDR2 as LQKENI. CDR3 in DNA: TGTGCCAGCTCACCACAAGACACCCACCAAGAGACCCAGTACTTC. It yields the protein CASSPQDTHQETQYF.

The chain combines TRBV2 with TRBJ1-1; 11 positions match TRBD1. Germline V gene lookup returns CDR1 SNHLY and CDR2 FYNNEI. The CDR3 is 14 amino acids. V shed 6 bases and J 5 bases; nucleotides not matched to a gene: 5. Here the CDR3 reads CASSGGQGVTEAFF. DNA for the CDR3: TGTGCCAGCAGCGGGGGACAGGGGGTTACTGAAGCTTTCTTT.

The chain carries TRBV6-5 and TRBJ2-3, with D possibly matching TRBD2 (6 bases). CDR1 is MNHEY, CDR2 SVGAGI, per germline. V was clipped by 0 bases and J by 2 bases, with 12 bases between them. The CDR3 contains 16 residues. The CDR3 DNA is TGTGCCAGCAGTTACTCGACGGGGGTAGACACAGATACGCAGTATTTT. Residues: CASSYSTGVDTDTQYF.

The rearrangement uses TRBV7-2 and TRBJ2-7; the match to TRBD2 covers 8 bases. This CDR3 comprises 14 residues. The V gene end was trimmed by 5 bases and the J gene end by 4 bases; junction bases not matched to a gene: 7. The V gene's germline CDR1 is SGHTA and CDR2 FQGNSA. CDR3 region: CASSQGRGGYEQYF. The CDR3 coding sequence is TGTGCCAGCAGCCAAGGCCGGGGGGGTTACGAGCAGTACTTC.

The chain combines TRBV3-1 (or the pseudogene TRBV3-2) with TRBJ2-6, with D maybe TRBD2 (6 bases). V was trimmed by 2 bases and J by 0 bases, leaving 11 bases between them. This CDR3 has 17 amino acids. Germline assignment: CDR1 LGHDT and CDR2 YNNKEL (reference sequence). Here the CDR3 reads CASSQRGVTSGANVLTF. CDR3 sequence (DNA): TGTGCCAGCAGCCAACGCGGGGTCACCTCTGGGGCCAACGTCCTGACTTTC.

By share of the sample, this clone is medium-sized (0.01 to 0.1%). V usage is TRBV4-1 and J usage is TRBJ1-2, with a possible D match to TRBD1 (6 bases). V gave up 5 bases and J gave up 4 bases, with 14 bases separating them. CDR1 and CDR2 from the germline V gene are MGHRA and YSYEKL. CDR3 length equals 14 residues. This CDR3 is CASSTTGDLYGYTF. CDR3 DNA sequence: TGCGCCAGCAGCACGACAGGTGACCTCTATGGCTACACCTTC.

The chain links TRBV6-6 to TRBJ1-2; the match to TRBD1 covers 7 bases. The V segment lost 7 bases and the J segment 4 bases; nucleotides outside the gene matches: 12. Per germline, CDR1 MNHNY and CDR2 SVGAGI (reference sequence). The CDR3 has 15 residues. DNA of the CDR3: TGTGCCAGCACCGAGCGACAGGGCTCAATCTATGGCTACACCTTC. The encoded protein is CASTERQGSIYGYTF.

The chain has TRBV5-1 and TRBJ2-5, with D possibly TRBD1 on 5 matching bases. The CDR3 sequence is 16 residues long. Germline V gives CDR1 SGHRS, CDR2 YFSETQ. V lost 0 bases to trimming and J lost 1 base, with 13 bases between them. CDR3 in DNA: TGCGCCAGCAGCTTGGCCCCAGGGCTCCTCCAAGAGACCCAGTACTTC. It encodes CASSLAPGLLQETQYF.

The chain recombines TRBV10-2 with TRBJ2-1, with 9 bases identical to TRBD2. The CDR3 runs to 13 residues. The V segment lost 7 bases and the J segment 6 bases; nucleotides outside the gene matches: 4. The germline V gene has CDR1 WSHSY and CDR2 SAAADI. The CDR3 sequence: CASTGGGANEQFF. CDR3 nucleotide sequence: TGCGCCAGCACGGGCGGGGGGGCCAATGAGCAGTTCTTC.

J is TRBJ2-3 and V is TRBV5-7, with 10 bases fitting TRBD2. TRBV5-7 is placed among ORFs of uncertain function. CDR3 length: 17 residues. V shed 4 bases, J shed 4 bases, and the junction held 12 bases outside the gene matches. As DNA, the CDR3 is TGTGCCAGCAGCCCCACCACTAGCGGGGTAACGTCAGATACGCAGTATTTT. It encodes CASSPTTSGVTSDTQYF.